This TCR beta chain is from a study of Graves' ophthalmopathy and Graves' hyperthyroidism (dated by TCRdb to 2017 to 2018). Some background on the complete study: Peripheral blood samples were taken at the time of initial diagnosis, before any treatment was given. The study used signatures of the TCR beta repertoire to tell Graves' ophthalmopathy apart from Graves' hyperthyroidism and to predict which patients would progress to ophthalmopathy. In total, approximately 130 blood samples were TCR-sequenced: 43 ophthalmopathy, over 70 hyperthyroidism and some 17 hyperthyroidism-to-ophthalmopathy patients. To explore V-J signatures that separate ophthalmopathy from hyperthyroidism, a discovery set of about a hundred patients was enrolled, consisting of about 45 with ophthalmopathy and roughly 59 with stable hyperthyroidism. An independent validation cohort comprised 18 hyperthyroidism patients and 15 to 17 patients who later progressed from hyperthyroidism to ophthalmopathy. In roughly 6 hyperthyroidism patients, the T-cell repertoire of thyroid tissue was compared with the T-cell repertoire of blood. Following sampling, methimazole starting at 30 mg daily was administered to hyperthyroidism patients, and high-dose intravenous methylprednisolone was administered to ophthalmopathy patients. The 100 or so discovery patients were randomly split 7:3 into training and test sets.

Findings and caveats that apply to the study as a whole: Sample size was not predetermined statistically, and investigators were not blinded to group allocation. Ophthalmopathy was separated from stable hyperthyroidism by the 13-signature model with roughly 87% sensitivity and 81% to 84% specificity in cross-validation and with 80%/75% in the test set. In validation, the model predicted ophthalmopathy progression with 70.59% sensitivity and roughly 72% specificity; some 13 predicted patients were CT-confirmed with GO in a median of around 6 months. Most of the expanded thyroid clonotypes with a frequency above 0.001 were also detected in blood, and it was suggested that the thyroid immune response may be reflected by blood repertoires.

At least ten counts were recorded for this clonotype. Its antigen is still unknown. Qualities for individual bases were not recorded, and no much larger clone is one base off. Stable hyperthyroidism was defined as no progression to ophthalmopathy within 18 months of follow-up. Patients with hyperthyroidism were aged 18 to 65 years, had been newly diagnosed, and had a disease duration of less than 2 months. Patients with other autoimmune diseases, uncontrolled infections, pregnancy or lactation were excluded. Clinical symptoms, serum thyroxine, TRAb, thyroid ultrasound and orbital computed tomography formed the basis of the diagnosis. Using Ficoll-Paque density gradient centrifugation, PBMCs were isolated from 9.5 to 10 ml of fresh peripheral blood. Total RNA was extracted using Trizol reagent, and RNA quality was checked on an Agilent 2100 Bioanalyzer. For repertoire sequencing, TCR beta CDR3 regions were amplified from RNA transcripts. The first round of RT-PCR was done with HTBI primers and the Qiagen OneStep RT-PCR kit, and was followed by a second round of multiplex PCR, then size selection and purification. Libraries were sequenced paired-end with 100 bp reads on an Illumina HiSeq2000. From the authors' description of their analysis: Reads were processed with SOAPnuke, discarding reads with adapters, uncalled bases, mean Phred below 15, or no exact constant-primer or identifier match. High-quality paired reads were merged with COPE v1.2.5. Each unique nucleotide sequence was defined as a clonotype, and clonotypes were aligned to IMGT TRB V, D and J references with MiTCR v1.1. Only V-J combinations with frequency above 0.0001 were analysed, covering about 99% of repertoires. For each V-J combination, a TCR clonal expansion and chaos score was defined as the ratio of F50 clonal expansion to chaos observed in the TCRdist matrix. Welch's t-statistics and random forest were used to narrow the features down to 10 to 15 V-J combinations, which were then fed into a naive Bayes classifier. The similarity between thyroid and blood repertoires was quantified using the Morisita-Horn index. In TCRdb, the public reads were trimmed at Q25 with fastp and aligned with MiXCR, with productive beta chains retained. Entries that share a CDR3 protein sequence are merged under the most common genes and DNA. These V and J calls originate from TCRdb's pipeline instead of the authors' own analysis. This sample comprises fewer than 650,000 distinct CDR3 sequences, around a fifth of them detected only once. The ten largest clones take up more than 5.5% of the sample.

As encoded in the germline V gene, CDR1 is KGHDR while CDR2 is SFDVKD. The CDR3 goes from the cysteine to the phenylalanine over 13 residues. CDR3 DNA only is kept here, 39 bases in frame from base 1. Deletion took 1 base off V and 8 bases off J, with a span of 10 bases between the germline ends. The clonotype was recovered from a woman between 18 and 29 years old with stable Graves' hyperthyroidism. Some clones in this sample may be carry-over from other donors' samples. Donor details come from another sample of the same person, matched by shared clones. The chain couples TRBV24-1 to TRBJ1-2, with the D gene not clear enough to name. The specimen sequenced was peripheral blood. The DNA sequence follows: TGTGCCACCAGTGATTTTAGGGCGGGCGGCTACACCTTC. This is translated as CATSDFRAGGYTF.